This T cell receptor beta chain was identified during a study of blood T cell repertoires in COVID-19. Only in-frame clones appear in the TCRdb table, and some are missing; sequencing was by immunoSEQ multiplex PCR. The data contain about 220,000 clones, about four fifths of them singletons. The germline V gene encodes CDR1 MNHEY and CDR2 SVGAGI. The V gene end was trimmed by 2 bases and the J gene end by 2 bases; junction bases not matched to a gene: 7. The CDR3 has 16 amino acids. The rearrangement joins TRBV6-5 to TRBJ2-7; 9 nucleotides line up with TRBD2. Sequenced input: peripheral blood. This sequence was found in a woman aged 25 to 45 who had recovered from COVID-19. The CDR3 spells CASSYEAGGATYEQYF. As DNA, the CDR3 is TGTGCCAGCAGTTACGAGGCGGGAGGGGCAACCTACGAGCAGTACTTC.